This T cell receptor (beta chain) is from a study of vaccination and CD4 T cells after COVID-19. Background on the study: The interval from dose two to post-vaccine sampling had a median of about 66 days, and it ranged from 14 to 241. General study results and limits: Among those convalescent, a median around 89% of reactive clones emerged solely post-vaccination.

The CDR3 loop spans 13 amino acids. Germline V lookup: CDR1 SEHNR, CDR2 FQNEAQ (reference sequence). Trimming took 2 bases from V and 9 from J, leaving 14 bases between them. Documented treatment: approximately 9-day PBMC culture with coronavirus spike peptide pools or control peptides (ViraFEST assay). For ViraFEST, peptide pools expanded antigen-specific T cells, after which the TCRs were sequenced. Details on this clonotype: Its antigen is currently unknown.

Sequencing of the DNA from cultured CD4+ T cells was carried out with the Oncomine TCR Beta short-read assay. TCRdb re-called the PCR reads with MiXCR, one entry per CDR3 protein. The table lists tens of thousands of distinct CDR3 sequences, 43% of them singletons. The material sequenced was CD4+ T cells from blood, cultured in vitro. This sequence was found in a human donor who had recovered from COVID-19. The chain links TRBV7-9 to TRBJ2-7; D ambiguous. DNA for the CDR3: TGTGCCAGCAGCTTAATGGCGGAGTCGGCGCAGTACTTC. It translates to CASSLMAESAQYF.